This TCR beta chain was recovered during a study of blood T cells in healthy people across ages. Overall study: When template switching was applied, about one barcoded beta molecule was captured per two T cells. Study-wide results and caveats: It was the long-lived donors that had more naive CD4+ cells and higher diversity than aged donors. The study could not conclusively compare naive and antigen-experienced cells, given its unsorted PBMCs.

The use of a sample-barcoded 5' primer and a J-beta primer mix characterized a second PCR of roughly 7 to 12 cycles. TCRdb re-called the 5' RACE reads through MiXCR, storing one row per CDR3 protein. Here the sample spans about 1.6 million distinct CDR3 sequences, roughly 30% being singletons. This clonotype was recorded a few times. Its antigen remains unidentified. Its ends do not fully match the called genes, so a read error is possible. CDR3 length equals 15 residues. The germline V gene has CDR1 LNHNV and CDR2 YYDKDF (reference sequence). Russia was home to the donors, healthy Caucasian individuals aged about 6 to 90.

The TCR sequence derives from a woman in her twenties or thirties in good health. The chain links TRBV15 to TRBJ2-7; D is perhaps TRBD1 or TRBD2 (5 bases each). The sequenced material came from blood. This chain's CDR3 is CASSRDLGDSYEQYF. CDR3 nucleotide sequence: TGTGCCTCCAGCAGAGATCTGGGGGACTCCTACGAGCAGTACTTC.